Each of the 11 T cell receptor beta chains below was sequenced from the same sample in a study of regulatory T cells in long-lasting Graves disease. Specified time point: newly diagnosed GD, antithyroid drugs for less than 3 months. PBMCs were the source of the RNA used for TCR sequencing. iRepertoire HTBI primers and Arm-PCR of CDR3 regions built TCR beta libraries. TCRdb called the multiplex PCR reads again in MiXCR, with one record for every CDR3 protein. The profile covers roughly 260,000 distinct CDR3 sequences, with roughly 18% appearing a single time and 14% taken by the ten largest. Another study also made use of these data, one on T cells in Graves' hyperthyroidism and ophthalmopathy.

The sequencing here drew on peripheral blood mononuclear cells (PBMCs), taken at new diagnosis, from a patient treated with antithyroid drugs. These receptors all stem from a woman aged 30 to 39 with Graves disease.

This clonotype has ten or more counts. V and J are TRBV24-1 and TRBJ2-3, with a tentative D call TRBD2 (7 bases). The CDR3 contains 15 residues. Germline CDR1 reads KGHDR; CDR2 reads SFDVKD. V shed 4 bases and J shed 5 bases, with 15 bases lying between them. CDR3 in amino acids: CATSDPRGAGDTQYF. For the CDR3, the DNA is TGTGCCACCAGTGACCCACGGGGGGCGGGAGATACGCAGTATTTT.

On this clonotype itself: With a much larger clone just one base away, this may be a read error. The J gene is TRBJ1-5, the V gene TRBV12-3 or TRBV12-4; D is uncertain. The CDR3 has 12 residues. Here the CDR3 reads CASGLGRGPQHF. In nucleotides, the CDR3 is TGTGCCAGCGGTTTAGGTCGAGGGCCCCAGCATTTT.

Turning to this clonotype: A single base is all that separates this from a far larger clone, so a read error is likely. The chain recombines TRBV2 with TRBJ2-1; 9 bases are a match to TRBD1. Looked up from germline, CDR1 is SNHLY and CDR2 is FYNNEI. J gave up 13 bases and V 1 base, and 14 bases lay outside the gene matches. CDR3 size: 16 residues. The CDR3 protein is CASSEERSTGGETQFF. For the CDR3, the DNA is TGTGCCAGCAGTGAAGAGCGGTCGACAGGGGGGGAGACCCAGTTCTTC.

This clonotype has a count of ten or more. The gene calls are TRBV6-1 and TRBJ1-2; 7 nucleotides align to TRBD1. V trimming: 2 bases; J trimming: 0 bases; junction bases outside the gene matches: 6. The CDR3 has 16 amino acids. CDR1 is MNHNS, CDR2 SASEGT, per germline. The CDR3 DNA sequence: TGTGCCAGCAGTGAAAGGGGACAGCGATCTAACTATGGCTACACCTTC. Protein sequence: CASSERGQRSNYGYTF.

This clonotype has at least ten counts. The V call is TRBV11-2, the J call TRBJ2-1; D may be TRBD2 (6 bases). CDR1 SGHAT and CDR2 FQNNGV come from the germline V gene. The CDR3 contains 15 residues. The V and J ends lost 2 bases and 12 bases respectively, with 20 bases between them. The CDR3 loop is CASSLPGLGNDGQFF. CDR3 coding DNA: TGTGCCAGCAGCTTACCGGGACTCGGGAATGATGGGCAGTTCTTC.

This clonotype has a count of ten or more. The chain has TRBV20-1 and TRBJ1-1; 10 bases are shared with TRBD1. The V and J ends lost 6 bases and 6 bases, in that order; junction bases with no gene match: 7. Germline V gene sequence: CDR1 DFQATT, CDR2 SNEGSKA (reference sequence). This CDR3 has 13 amino acids. The DNA of the CDR3 is TGCAGTGCCCGCAGACAGGGGGCCCCTGAAGCTTTCTTT. It is translated as CSARRQGAPEAFF.

This clonotype was counted ten times or more. The chain recombines TRBV18 with TRBJ1-3; no firm D call. CDR3 length equals 13 residues. Germline lookup yields CDR1 KGHSH and CDR2 LQKENI. With 3 bases removed from V and 9 bases from J, the gap between germline ends came to 12 bases. In nucleotides, the CDR3 is TGTGCCAGCTCACCGACACGTGGGCCCACCATATATTTT. It specifies CASSPTRGPTIYF.

At least ten counts were recorded for this clonotype. This clone may be a read error of a much larger clone one base away. The chain is built from TRBV12-3 or TRBV12-4 and TRBJ1-1; TRBD1 aligns across 7 bases. The CDR3 loop spans 13 amino acids. Trimming at V came to 7 bases and at J to 2 bases, leaving 4 bases not matched to a gene. CDR3 region: CASKGTANTEAFF. CDR3 bases: TGTGCCAGCAAGGGGACAGCCAACACTGAAGCTTTCTTT.

In its sample, this clonotype was seen many times. This chain links TRBV6-6 with TRBJ2-1, with D unclear. This CDR3 comprises 15 residues. The germline V gene encodes CDR1 MNHNY and CDR2 SVGAGI (reference sequence). V lost 0 bases and J lost 3, with 9 bases in between. The CDR3 loop reads CASSYSISGYNEQFF. CDR3 bases: TGTGCCAGCAGTTACTCGATTTCGGGCTACAATGAGCAGTTCTTC.

There are many counts of this clonotype. This chain uses TRBV29-1 with TRBJ1-2; no reliable D call. Germline CDR1 reads SQVTM; CDR2 reads ANQGSEA. This CDR3 region has 12 residues. The CDR3 region has the DNA TGCACCCTTCAGGAGGGTGACTATGGCTACACCTTC. Protein: CTLQEGDYGYTF.

Many counts were recorded for this clonotype. The chain links TRBV7-3 to TRBJ1-1; D not resolved. The CDR3 has 13 residues. The ends were cut back, 2 bases at V and 4 bases at J, with 8 bases in the middle. Germline V gene sequence: CDR1 SGHTA, CDR2 FQGTGA. Here the CDR3 DNA reads TGTGCCAGCAGCTTAGCAGGAGTCACTGAAGCTTTCTTT. It codes for CASSLAGVTEAFF.